This TCR beta chain was recovered during a study of Graves' ophthalmopathy and Graves' hyperthyroidism. This clonotype occurred a few times. Aged 18 to 65, hyperthyroidism patients had new diagnoses of under 2 months' duration. Exclusion criteria comprised other autoimmune diseases, uncontrolled infections, pregnancy or lactation in patients. The evidence that diagnosis relied on was clinical symptoms, serum thyroxine, TRAb, thyroid ultrasound and orbital computed tomography. Amplifying from RNA transcripts, the study obtained TCR beta CDR3 regions. The first-round RT-PCR employed HTBI primers together with the Qiagen OneStep RT-PCR kit. A multiplex PCR was then performed as the second round. MiXCR, run by TCRdb on the multiplex PCR reads, gives a single entry per CDR3 protein. This sample has roughly 1.1 million distinct CDR3 sequences; about 38% occur once, and the top ten carry 11%. Sequences were obtained from peripheral blood or thyroid tissue (not recorded which). The receptor was derived from an adult man with Graves' hyperthyroidism.

The CDR3 DNA sequence: TGTGCCCCGCGTAGACGCCGTAATGAAAAACTGTTTTTT. It translates to CAPRRRRNEKLFF. The chain joins TRBV27 to TRBJ1-4, with D unresolved. Germline loops: CDR1 MNHEY, CDR2 SMNVEV (reference sequence). V was cut by 11 bases and J by 4 bases, with 14 bases left in between. There are 13 residues in the CDR3. Based on the CDR3 plus reference TRBV27 and TRBJ1-4, the full variable domain is EAQVTQNPRYLITVTGKKLTVTCSQNMNHEYMSWYRQDPGLGLRQIYYSMNVEVTDKGDVPEGYKVSRKEKRNFPLILESPSPNQTSLYFCAPRRRRNEKLFFGSGTQLSVL.